This entry lists 28 T cell receptor beta chains sequenced from one sample in a study of blood T cell repertoires in COVID-19. TCRdb's copy holds only in-frame clones and misses some; the assay was immunoSEQ multiplex PCR. The sample has 36,000 or so clones, over 75% seen once; the top ten hold about 4.9%. The specimen was peripheral blood. The receptors were sampled from a human donor in a cohort sampled during active COVID-19.

V and J are TRBV19 and TRBJ1-2, with a possible D match to TRBD1 (5 bases). Germline V lookup: CDR1 LNHDA, CDR2 SQIVND (reference sequence). V was shortened by 4 bases and J by 4 bases, with 13 bases between the two germline ends. The CDR3 is made up of 14 amino acids. CDR3 region: CASSNGGVRYGYTF. The CDR3 DNA sequence: TGTGCCAGTAGTAACGGAGGGGTCCGCTATGGCTACACCTTC.

The chain couples TRBV15 to TRBJ2-5, with D possibly matching TRBD1 (5 bases). The V end was cut by 0 bases, the J end by 7 bases, with 21 bases between. This CDR3 region has 17 residues. Germline-derived CDR1 and CDR2 are LNHNV and YYDKDF (reference sequence). The CDR3 is CATSRDQLLVGVGTQYF. The CDR3 nucleotides are TGTGCCACCAGCAGAGATCAATTGCTAGTAGGGGTGGGGACCCAGTACTTC.

The rearrangement joins TRBV14 to TRBJ1-2; TRBD1 matches 7 bases. V dropped 4 bases and J dropped 6; count of bases not matched to a gene: 11. The CDR3 is made up of 15 amino acids. CDR1 SGHDN and CDR2 FVKESK come from the germline V gene. CDR3 amino acids: CASSRLDRARHGYTF. CDR3 sequence (DNA): TGTGCCAGCAGCCGCCTCGACAGGGCCAGGCATGGCTACACCTTC.

The chain uses TRBV7-2 and TRBJ1-2; TRBD1 matches 7 bases. The CDR3 spans 13 residues. The V gene's germline CDR1 is SGHTA and CDR2 FQGNSA. V lost 4 bases to trimming and J lost 5 bases; unmatched junction nucleotides: 4. The CDR3 DNA sequence: TGTGCCAGCAGCTCGGGACAGAATTATGGCTACACCTTC. Translation: CASSSGQNYGYTF.

The rearrangement links TRBV3-1 (or the pseudogene TRBV3-2) to TRBJ2-5; D possibly corresponds to TRBD1 (5 bases). Deletions cut 4 bases from V and 4 bases from J, with 10 bases between. The CDR3 sequence is 13 residues long. Germline values: CDR1 LGHDT, CDR2 YNNKEL (reference sequence). CDR3 protein: CASSPLQVETQYF. In nucleotides, the CDR3 is TGTGCCAGCAGCCCATTACAGGTAGAGACCCAGTACTTC.

Judged by abundance, this clone is medium-sized. CDR3 DNA: TGTGCCAGCAGCCAGAACAGGGACACTGAAGCTTTCTTT. Translation: CASSQNRDTEAFF. The chain employs TRBV3-1 (or the pseudogene TRBV3-2) and TRBJ1-1; TRBD1 is a possible D gene (6 bases). V lost 3 bases and J lost 3, with 8 bases in between. CDR1 and CDR2 from the germline V gene are LGHDT and YNNKEL (reference sequence). The CDR3 length is 13 residues.

This clone was detected once. The V and J genes are TRBV5-1 and TRBJ2-1; 7 nucleotides align to TRBD2. Germline loops: CDR1 SGHRS, CDR2 YFSETQ. Losses at the gene ends were 4 bases for V and 6 bases for J; bases not matched to a gene: 10. This CDR3 comprises 15 residues. In DNA, the CDR3 is TGCGCCAGCAGCCCTTACACGGGACTAATCAATGAGCAGTTCTTC. This codes for CASSPYTGLINEQFF.

This clone was counted a few times. This chain uses TRBV3-1 (or the pseudogene TRBV3-2) with TRBJ1-3, with D uncertain. Germline V gives CDR1 LGHDT, CDR2 YNNKEL (reference sequence). The CDR3 loop spans 13 amino acids. V shed 4 bases and J shed 0 bases, with 4 bases lying between them. In DNA, the CDR3 is TGTGCCAGCAGCCCCCACTCTGGAAACACCATATATTTT. This gives the protein CASSPHSGNTIYF.

The chain joins TRBV19 to TRBJ1-1; D is possibly TRBD1 (6 bases). Germline loops: CDR1 LNHDA, CDR2 SQIVND (reference sequence). V lost 3 bases to trimming and J lost 2 bases, with 13 bases between them. The CDR3 runs 15 residues. CDR3 coding DNA: TGTGCCAGTAGTATGCAGGGGTCCCCTAACACTGAAGCTTTCTTT. This translates into CASSMQGSPNTEAFF.

The chain has TRBV5-4 and TRBJ2-1; 10 bases are shared with TRBD2. This CDR3 comprises 15 residues. J lost 4 bases, V lost 4 bases, and 5 bases had no gene match. CDR1 SGHNT and CDR2 YYREEE come from the germline V gene (reference sequence). CDR3 coding DNA: TGTGCCAGCAGCCGGACTAGCGGTACATACAATGAGCAGTTCTTC. It specifies CASSRTSGTYNEQFF.

The V gene is TRBV9, the J gene TRBJ1-5; possible D gene TRBD1, 5 bases. There are 15 residues in the CDR3. Trimming shortened V by 0 bases and J by 3 bases, and 10 bases separated the two germline ends. CDR1 and CDR2 (germline): SGDLS, YYNGEE. The CDR3 spells CASSVGEGYNQPQHF. The CDR3 DNA reads TGTGCCAGCAGCGTAGGGGAGGGGTACAATCAGCCCCAGCATTTT.

To note about this clone: Other DNA sequences within the sample encode an identical CDR3. The rearrangement uses TRBV9 and TRBJ1-1; D is undetermined. This CDR3 contains 13 residues. Germline lookup yields CDR1 SGDLS and CDR2 YYNGEE. V shed 0 bases and J shed 0 bases, with 3 bases lying between them. CDR3 bases: TGTGCCAGCAGCGTAGCGGTGAACACTGAAGCTTTCTTT. Its translation: CASSVAVNTEAFF.

The J gene is TRBJ2-1, the V gene TRBV2; 7 bases are shared with TRBD1. V was clipped by 8 bases and J by 6 bases; unmatched bases: 10. This CDR3 has 14 residues. Germline CDR1 and CDR2: SNHLY and FYNNEI. This CDR3 is CASEDRLISNEQFF. CDR3 coding DNA: TGTGCCAGCGAGGACAGGTTGATAAGCAATGAGCAGTTCTTC.

The rearrangement joins TRBV30 to TRBJ1-1; 9 bases match TRBD1. With V trimmed by 2 bases and J by 5 bases, 3 bases remained unmatched. Germline V lookup: CDR1 GTSNPN, CDR2 SVGIG (reference sequence). The CDR3 runs 13 residues. CDR3 sequence: CAWSSGQGTEAFF. The CDR3 DNA sequence: TGTGCCTGGAGTTCTGGACAGGGGACTGAAGCTTTCTTT. Full variable domain (remainder filled in from reference TRBV30 and TRBJ1-1): SQTIHQWPATLVQPVGSPLSLECTVEGTSNPNLYWYRQAAGRGLQLLFYSVGIGQISSEVPQNLSASRPQDRQFILSSKKLLLSDSGFYLCAWSSGQGTEAFFGQGTRLTVV.

This clone showed up just a few times. This rearrangement joins TRBV5-6 to TRBJ2-7, with D possibly being TRBD1 (8 bases). The CDR3 has 15 residues. Per the germline V gene, CDR1 is SGHDT and CDR2 is YYEEEE. Trimming took off 3 bases at V and 7 bases at J, with 20 bases between the two ends. CDR3 coding DNA: TGTGCCAGCAGCTCCCCCACAGGGGGGGGAGGGGAGCAGTACTTC. This encodes CASSSPTGGGGEQYF.

The J gene is TRBJ1-1, the V gene TRBV5-5, with D unresolved. CDR3 length equals 12 residues. Trimming shortened V by 0 bases and J by 10 bases, and 10 bases separated the two germline ends. CDR1 and CDR2 (germline): SGHKS, YYEKEE (reference sequence). The CDR3 loop is CASSLAAGVAFF. The CDR3 DNA reads TGTGCCAGCAGCTTGGCCGCGGGTGTAGCTTTCTTT.

The V call is TRBV2, the J call TRBJ1-5, with D maybe TRBD1 (6 bases). The CDR3 has 15 residues. Trimming pared 7 bases from V and 4 bases from J, leaving 17 bases between. Germline V gene lookup returns CDR1 SNHLY and CDR2 FYNNEI. CDR3 sequence reads: CASKWEGGDNQPQHF. The CDR3 coding sequence is TGTGCCAGCAAGTGGGAGGGGGGCGATAATCAGCCCCAGCATTTT.

The gene calls are TRBV7-6 and TRBJ2-3, with 8 bases aligning to TRBD2. The CDR3 spans 17 residues. CDR1 and CDR2 from the germline V gene are SGHVS and FNYEAQ. V lost 1 base to trimming and J lost 4 bases; unmatched junction nucleotides: 10. The DNA for the CDR3 is TGTGCCAGCAGCTTAGTTTCGAGCGGGAGAGGTCCAGATACGCAGTATTTT. Its protein product is CASSLVSSGRGPDTQYF.

The chain links TRBV9 to TRBJ2-1; D uncertain. V lost 4 bases and J lost 6, with 11 bases in between. This CDR3 is 13 amino acids long. In germline, CDR1 is SGDLS, CDR2 YYNGEE. CDR3 sequence (DNA): TGTGCCAGCAGCCTCATACCGGGCAATGAGCAGTTCTTC. This gives the protein CASSLIPGNEQFF.

J is TRBJ2-1 and V is TRBV7-2; no firm D call. Germline V lookup: CDR1 SGHTA, CDR2 FQGNSA. V lost 4 bases and J lost 6, with 10 bases in between. The CDR3 spans 13 residues. DNA for the CDR3: TGTGCCAGCAGCTCATCCCCCGGCAATGAGCAGTTCTTC. Amino acids: CASSSSPGNEQFF.

The DNA for the CDR3 is TGCGCCAGCAACCGACGGACTAGCGGGCCAGACAATGAGCAGTTCTTC. Translated, it gives CASNRRTSGPDNEQFF. V is TRBV5-1 and J is TRBJ2-1; 11 bases align to TRBD2. V lost 6 bases and J lost 5; bases outside the gene matches: 10. CDR1 and CDR2 from the germline V gene are SGHRS and YFSETQ. The CDR3 has 16 residues. The full variable domain, its missing parts supplied by reference TRBV5-1 and TRBJ2-1, is KAGVTQTPRYLIKTRGQQVTLSCSPISGHRSVSWYQQTPGQGLQFLFEYFSETQRNKGNFPGRFSGRQFSNSRSEMNVSTLELGDSALYLCASNRRTSGPDNEQFFGPGTRLTVL.

CDR3 bases: TGCGCCAGCAGCTTTGACCCCCCCGGGACAGGGTCCTACGAGCAGTACTTC. It codes for CASSFDPPGTGSYEQYF. The chain employs TRBV5-1 and TRBJ2-7; 9 bases match TRBD1. V lost 2 bases to trimming and J lost 1 base; unmatched junction nucleotides: 10. Germline loops: CDR1 SGHRS, CDR2 YFSETQ. CDR3 size: 17 residues.

This clone was recorded a few times. This chain joins TRBV9 and TRBJ2-7; 8 nucleotides agree with TRBD2. In germline, CDR1 is SGDLS, CDR2 YYNGEE. J was trimmed by 2 bases and V by 2 bases; bases with no gene match: 6. The CDR3 contains 15 residues. The CDR3 reads CASSVSPGGPYEQYF. Here the CDR3 DNA reads TGTGCCAGCAGCGTGTCCCCGGGAGGGCCCTACGAGCAGTACTTC.

The sample holds one count of this clone. The rearrangement joins TRBV11-2 to TRBJ2-7; D gene ambiguous. Germline CDR1 SGHAT, CDR2 FQNNGV. Trimming shortened V by 0 bases and J by 2 bases, and 8 bases separated the two germline ends. The CDR3 spans 14 residues. CDR3 residues: CASSLDAAPYEQYF. In nucleotides, the CDR3 is TGTGCCAGCAGCTTAGATGCGGCCCCCTACGAGCAGTACTTC.

The chain employs TRBV6-5 and TRBJ1-1; the match to TRBD1 covers 7 bases. Germline loops: CDR1 MNHEY, CDR2 SVGAGI. J lost 1 base, V lost 6 bases, and 2 bases had no gene match. The CDR3 sequence is 13 residues long. The CDR3: CASSRQGNTEAFF. The CDR3 DNA is TGTGCCAGCAGCAGACAGGGGAACACTGAAGCTTTCTTT.

The V and J genes are TRBV7-9 and TRBJ1-2; the D is unclear. Per germline, CDR1 SEHNR and CDR2 FQNEAQ (reference sequence). The CDR3 loop spans 14 amino acids. Deletions cut 3 bases from V and 6 bases from J, with 14 bases between. CDR3 region: CASSFSGLTNGYTF. CDR3 nucleotide sequence: TGTGCCAGCAGCTTTTCCGGATTAACTAATGGCTACACCTTC. The full variable domain, with the rest looked up from reference TRBV7-9 and TRBJ1-2, is DTGVSQNPRHKITKRGQNVTFRCDPISEHNRLYWYRQTLGQGPEFLTYFQNEAQLEKSRLLSDRFSAERPKGSFSTLEIQRTEQGDSAMYLCASSFSGLTNGYTFGSGTRLTVV.

The genes are TRBV19 and TRBJ1-5; a weak D match, TRBD1 (5 bases). The CDR3 spans 13 residues. Trimming took off 6 bases at V and 4 bases at J, with 10 bases between the two ends. Germline-derived CDR1 and CDR2 are LNHDA and SQIVND (reference sequence). In nucleotides, the CDR3 is TGTGCCAGTAGGCCAAGACAGAATCAGCCCCAGCATTTT. This encodes CASRPRQNQPQHF.

Of note for this clone: The germline gene is not matched at one end of the junction; a read error may be the cause. This chain uses TRBV6-1 with TRBJ1-4; D is unclear. The germline V gene encodes CDR1 MNHNS and CDR2 SASEGT. The CDR3 contains 15 residues. The CDR3 coding sequence is TGTGCCAGCAGTGAATTCTGGGGAGCTAACGAAAAACTGTTTTTT. Encoded protein: CASSEFWGANEKLFF.